Each of the 25 T cell receptor beta chains below was sequenced from the same sample in a study of identical twins. TCRdb analysed the 5' RACE reads with MiXCR anew, one entry per CDR3 protein. Found here are approximately 680,000 distinct CDR3 sequences, 7.1% of them singletons; the top ten hold approximately 1.5%. The data were also submitted as part of a second study, on yellow fever vaccine responses in identical twins.

Sequenced material: PBMCs. The receptors shown here come from a young woman in good health.

This clonotype was counted between two and nine times. V and J are TRBV29-1 and TRBJ2-1, with 8 bases aligning to TRBD2. Germline CDR1 is SQVTM and CDR2 is ANQGSEA. V lost 6 bases to trimming and J lost 2 bases; unmatched junction nucleotides: 3. The CDR3 has 13 amino acids. CDR3 bases: TGCAGCGTGAGACTAGCGACCTACAATGAGCAGTTCTTC. Residues: CSVRLATYNEQFF.

This clonotype has a count of ten or more. V is TRBV5-1 and J is TRBJ1-2; a weak D match, TRBD1 (5 bases). The V gene lost 0 bases and the J gene lost 6 bases, with 18 bases spanning the gap. Germline V gene sequence: CDR1 SGHRS, CDR2 YFSETQ. The CDR3 is 16 residues long. As DNA, the CDR3 is TGCGCCAGCAGCTTGGATAGGACACTTATTACCCATGGCTACACCTTC. It specifies CASSLDRTLITHGYTF.

This clonotype has more than one count but fewer than ten. V and J are TRBV15 and TRBJ2-2; D may be TRBD2 (5 bases). CDR3 length: 13 residues. Germline lookup yields CDR1 LNHNV and CDR2 YYDKDF (reference sequence). Trimming removed 4 bases from V and 13 bases from J, with 16 bases in between. The CDR3 DNA is TGTGCCACCAGCACCTCTAACCTCGAGGGGCTGTTTTTT. Its translation: CATSTSNLEGLFF.

Only a few counts were recorded for this clonotype. This chain links TRBV5-1 with TRBJ1-1; no definite D call. Germline-derived CDR1 and CDR2 are SGHRS and YFSETQ. The CDR3 covers 16 residues. Trimming took 0 bases from V and 0 from J, leaving 12 bases between them. CDR3 sequence (DNA): TGCGCCAGCAGCTTGGTTCCCCTCCCTTTGAACACTGAAGCTTTCTTT. As protein: CASSLVPLPLNTEAFF.

This clonotype was detected ten times or more. This chain connects TRBV12-3 or TRBV12-4 to TRBJ1-3; D may be TRBD1 (6 bases). Trimming took off 10 bases at V and 5 bases at J, with 18 bases between the two ends. CDR3 length equals 14 residues. The CDR3 region has the DNA TGTGCCATCCTTCCAGGGGAGCATCGAAACACCATATATTTT. Translation gives CAILPGEHRNTIYF.

The chain's CDR3 is CASSTQGASMSQYF. Here the CDR3 DNA reads TGCGCCAGCAGCACCCAGGGGGCGTCTATGTCGCAGTACTTC. The rearrangement links TRBV5-1 to TRBJ2-7; TRBD1 aligns across 8 bases. The CDR3 is made up of 14 amino acids. V dropped 4 bases and J dropped 9; count of bases not matched to a gene: 12. From germline, CDR1 is SGHRS and CDR2 YFSETQ. Full variable domain (missing parts from reference TRBV5-1 and TRBJ2-7): KAGVTQTPRYLIKTRGQQVTLSCSPISGHRSVSWYQQTPGQGLQFLFEYFSETQRNKGNFPGRFSGRQFSNSRSEMNVSTLELGDSALYLCASSTQGASMSQYFGPGTRLTVT.

V gene TRBV20-1 combines with J gene TRBJ2-7, with D maybe TRBD1 (5 bases). The CDR3 has 14 residues. Germline-derived CDR1 and CDR2 are DFQATT and SNEGSKA (reference sequence). The V end lost 3 bases, the J end lost 2 bases, and 14 bases lay between the germline ends. CDR3 region: CSARVSGKAYEQYV. For the CDR3, the DNA is TGCAGTGCTAGGGTTTCAGGGAAAGCCTACGAGCAGTACGTC.

The table lists this clonotype with many counts. The chain is built from TRBV7-9 and TRBJ1-1; D is undetermined. The V end was cut by 7 bases, the J end by 0 bases, with 12 bases between. Germline CDR1 reads SEHNR; CDR2 reads FQNEAQ (reference sequence). The CDR3 extends over 14 amino acids. Written as DNA, the CDR3 is TGTGCCAGCACCCAAGACGCACTGAACACTGAAGCTTTCTTT. Translating gives CASTQDALNTEAFF.

This clonotype was picked up many times. V gene TRBV6-1 combines with J gene TRBJ2-1; D may be TRBD2 (6 bases). The CDR3 length is 15 residues. Trimming pared 6 bases from V and 3 bases from J, leaving 15 bases between. Germline loops: CDR1 MNHNS, CDR2 SASEGT. This CDR3 is CASRAELGLYNEQFF. Here the CDR3 DNA reads TGTGCCAGCAGGGCCGAACTGGGACTCTACAATGAGCAGTTCTTC.

This clonotype showed up many times. The chain combines TRBV12-3 or TRBV12-4 with TRBJ2-3; 7 nucleotides match TRBD1. The trim removed 7 bases at V and 1 base at J, leaving 8 bases unmatched. The length of the CDR3 is 15 residues. The CDR3 here is CASILRDSRTDTQYF. The CDR3 DNA reads as TGTGCCAGCATTCTCCGGGACAGCCGCACAGATACGCAGTATTTT.

The chain is built from TRBV4-1 and TRBJ2-7; D remains ambiguous. CDR3 length: 14 amino acids. In germline, CDR1 is MGHRA, CDR2 YSYEKL. V shed 4 bases and J shed 4 bases, with 14 bases lying between them. CDR3: CASSPDGHAYEQYV. The DNA of the CDR3 is TGCGCCAGCAGCCCAGACGGGCATGCTTACGAGCAGTACGTC.

This clonotype was found a few times. The chain has TRBV6-1 and TRBJ1-2; 7 bases map to TRBD1. CDR1 is MNHNS, CDR2 SASEGT, per germline. The CDR3 contains 15 residues. Trimming removed 7 bases from V and 4 bases from J; junction bases left unmatched: 12. CDR3 sequence (DNA): TGTGCCAGCAAACCATCCGAGGGGGCGAGCTATGGCTACACCTTC. Its protein product is CASKPSEGASYGYTF.

This clonotype was recorded at least ten times. The chain has TRBV15 and TRBJ1-1; 7 nucleotides line up with TRBD1. This CDR3 has 15 residues. Germline V gives CDR1 LNHNV, CDR2 YYDKDF (reference sequence). Trimming took 5 bases from V and 0 from J; bases not matched to a gene: 6. Here the CDR3 reads CATSGGQTMNTEAFF. The CDR3 DNA reads TGTGCCACCAGCGGGGGACAGACCATGAACACTGAAGCTTTCTTT.

This clonotype showed up many times. V and J are TRBV12-3 or TRBV12-4 and TRBJ1-1; 8 nucleotides match TRBD1. The ends lost 5 bases at V and 1 base at J; junction bases unmatched: 9. CDR3 length: 16 amino acids. CDR3 DNA: TGTGCCAGCAGTCCCGTTACCGGGACAGGGAACACTGAAGCTTTCTTT. Translation gives CASSPVTGTGNTEAFF.

This clonotype was detected many times. This chain uses TRBV2 with TRBJ2-5; D unresolved. Trimming shortened V by 10 bases and J by 1 base, and 4 bases separated the two germline ends. The germline CDR1 and CDR2 sequences are SNHLY and FYNNEI. CDR3 size: 10 residues. CDR3 amino acids: CAILQETQYF. Here the CDR3 DNA reads TGTGCCATACTCCAAGAGACCCAGTACTTC.

This clonotype turned up a few times. The CDR3 DNA follows: TGTGCCAGCAGTTTAAAGGGGACAGGGTTCTACGAGCAGTACTTC. Translated, it gives CASSLKGTGFYEQYF. The rearrangement joins TRBV27 to TRBJ2-7; 9 positions match TRBD1. CDR1 is MNHEY and CDR2 is SMNVEV in the germline V gene (reference sequence). The CDR3 runs 15 residues. Losses at the gene ends were 2 bases for V and 3 bases for J; bases not matched to a gene: 5.

The CDR3 spells CASSYSRGIAGTYNEQFF. CDR3 sequence (DNA): TGTGCCAGCAGTTACTCTCGGGGGATAGCGGGAACCTACAATGAGCAGTTCTTC. The chain carries TRBV6-2 or TRBV6-3 and TRBJ2-1, with TRBD2 matching over 8 bases. The CDR3 is 18 amino acids. From germline, CDR1 is MNHEY and CDR2 SVGEGT. Germline trimming cut 0 bases from V and 2 bases from J; bases unmatched to any gene: 9.

The genes are TRBV5-1 and TRBJ1-1, with D hard to call. The germline gives CDR1 SGHRS, CDR2 YFSETQ. The V end was cut by 1 base, the J end by 6 bases, with 13 bases between. The CDR3 sequence is 14 residues long. CDR3 DNA: TGCGCCAGCAGCTTGAGGAAAGGATCCGCTGAAGCTTTCTTT. Translation: CASSLRKGSAEAFF.

The J gene is TRBJ2-3, the V gene TRBV7-3, with 7 bases aligning to TRBD2. V dropped 2 bases and J dropped 4; count of bases not matched to a gene: 6. This CDR3 has 15 amino acids. Germline CDR1 reads SGHTA; CDR2 reads FQGTGA. The CDR3, as DNA: TGTGCCAGCAGCTTAGGGGACTATAATGCAGATACGCAGTATTTT. This gives the protein CASSLGDYNADTQYF.

The gene calls are TRBV20-1 and TRBJ2-3, with 11 bases aligning to TRBD2. This CDR3 spans 19 amino acids. CDR1 and CDR2 (germline): DFQATT, SNEGSKA (reference sequence). With 3 bases clipped from V and 2 bases from J, the junction kept 16 bases outside the gene matches. The CDR3 region has the DNA TGCAGTGCTAGTGGGACTAGCGGTCTTATGGTGGGCCCCACAGATACGCAGTATTTT. This sequence encodes CSASGTSGLMVGPTDTQYF.

This clonotype was detected ten times or more. CDR3 nucleotide sequence: TGTGCCAGCAGCTTAGAGCCCCGGAGGACGCAGTATTTT. Protein sequence: CASSLEPRRTQYF. This chain connects TRBV7-9 to TRBJ2-3; D is possibly TRBD2 (5 bases). CDR1 and CDR2 from the germline V gene are SEHNR and FQNEAQ (reference sequence). V was clipped by 1 base and J by 9 bases, with 11 bases between them. The CDR3 runs to 13 residues.

This clonotype was seen ten or more times. The genes are TRBV5-1 and TRBJ1-1; 10 positions agree with TRBD1. V shed 7 bases, J shed 1 base, and the junction held 1 base outside the gene matches. This CDR3 is 13 amino acids long. CDR1 SGHRS and CDR2 YFSETQ come from the germline V gene. The CDR3 DNA reads as TGCGCCAGCGGGACAGGGGAGAACACTGAAGCTTTCTTT. Its protein product is CASGTGENTEAFF.

This clonotype was recorded at least ten times. The chain has TRBV10-3 and TRBJ2-1; D gene uncertain. From germline, CDR1 is ENHRY and CDR2 SYGVKD. The CDR3 is made up of 15 amino acids. V lost 0 bases to trimming and J lost 0 bases, with 6 bases between them. CDR3 nucleotide sequence: TGTGCCATCAGTGAGTCGTCGGGCTCCTACAATGAGCAGTTCTTC. Encoded protein: CAISESSGSYNEQFF.

This clonotype was recorded at least ten times. This chain links TRBV10-3 with TRBJ2-1; maybe TRBD2 (6 bases). V was pared by 3 bases and J by 8 bases, with 14 bases between. This CDR3 has 14 amino acids. Germline values: CDR1 ENHRY, CDR2 SYGVKD. Written as DNA, the CDR3 is TGTGCCATCAGTGAAAGAACTCCGGGGGATGAGCAGTTCTTC. Encoded protein: CAISERTPGDEQFF.

This clonotype has at least ten counts. The genes are TRBV5-1 and TRBJ2-7, with D unresolved. Per germline, CDR1 SGHRS and CDR2 YFSETQ. The CDR3 has 18 amino acids. The ends were cut back, 0 bases at V and 4 bases at J, with 23 bases in the middle. The CDR3 bases are TGCGCCAGCAGCTTGGCCGCGGCAGCCACAAACTACATATACGAGCAGTACTTC. Amino acid sequence: CASSLAAAATNYIYEQYF.